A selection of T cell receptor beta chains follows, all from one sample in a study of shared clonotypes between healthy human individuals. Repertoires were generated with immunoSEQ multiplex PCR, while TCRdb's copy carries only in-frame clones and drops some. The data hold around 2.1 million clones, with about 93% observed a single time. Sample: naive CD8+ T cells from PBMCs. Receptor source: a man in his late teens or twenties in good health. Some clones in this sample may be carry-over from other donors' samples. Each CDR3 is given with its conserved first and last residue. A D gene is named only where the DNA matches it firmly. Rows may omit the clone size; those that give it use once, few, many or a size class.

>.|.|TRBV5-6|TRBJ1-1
TGTGCCAGCAGCACGAGAGGGCAGGGATGGATAGAAGCTTTCTTT
CASSTRGQGWIEAFF
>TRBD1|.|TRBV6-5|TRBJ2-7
TGTGCCAGCAGTCGATGGACAGGCGCCTACGAGCAGTACTTC
CASSRWTGAYEQYF
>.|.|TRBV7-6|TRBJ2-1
TGTGCCAGCAGCTTAAACAGGGCTAATGAGCAGTTCTTC
CASSLNRANEQFF
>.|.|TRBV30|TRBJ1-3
TGTGCCTGGAGCCCGGGGGGCAGAAGCTCTGGAAACACCATATATTTT
CAWSPGGRSSGNTIYF
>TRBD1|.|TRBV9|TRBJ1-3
TGTGCCAGCAGCGTATTATCGGGACAGCCGGGAAACACCATATATTTT
CASSVLSGQPGNTIYF
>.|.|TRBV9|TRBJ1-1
TGTGCCAGCAGCTTCGGAAACAAACACACTGAAGCTTTCTTT
CASSFGNKHTEAFF
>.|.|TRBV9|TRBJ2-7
TGTGCCAGCAGCACAACAGGAATCTCCTACGAGCAGTACTTC
CASSTTGISYEQYF
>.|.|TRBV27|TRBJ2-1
TGTGCCAGCAGTTTGTTAGGCTACAATGAGCAGTTCTTC
CASSLLGYNEQFF
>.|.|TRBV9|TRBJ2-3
TGTGCCAGCAGCGTAGAATATTCGCCTACCACAGATACGCAGTATTTT
CASSVEYSPTTDTQYF
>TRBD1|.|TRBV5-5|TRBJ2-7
TGTGCCAGCAGTATCGGAGTAACAGGGGGAAGCTCCTACGAGCAGTACTTC
CASSIGVTGGSSYEQYF
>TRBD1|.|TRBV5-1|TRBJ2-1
TGCGCCAGCAGCCCCGCCGGGACAGGGGGCGGCAATGAGCAGTTCTTC
CASSPAGTGGGNEQFF
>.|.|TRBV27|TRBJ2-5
TGTGCCAGCAGTTCCTCAGCCCGTTACAGGGCCCACCAAGAGACCCAGTACTTC
CASSSSARYRAHQETQYF
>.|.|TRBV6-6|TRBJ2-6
TGTGCCAGCAGTCAAGTAGGGGCCAACGTCCTGACTTTC
CASSQVGANVLTF
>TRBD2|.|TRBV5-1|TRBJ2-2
TGCGCCAGCAGCTTTCGCGGGAGGTCGGCGAACACCGGGGAGCTGTTTTTT
CASSFRGRSANTGELFF
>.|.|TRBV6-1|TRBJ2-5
TGTGCCAGCTTGTTACGGGAGACCCAGTACTTC
CASLLRETQYF
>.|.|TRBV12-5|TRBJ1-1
TGTGCTTCTTCGGAAGGGGCTGCTGAAGCTTTCTTT
CASSEGAAEAFF
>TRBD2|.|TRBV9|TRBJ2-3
TGTGCCAGCAGCCCCTCGGGGGGGCTCACAGATACGCAGTATTTT
CASSPSGGLTDTQYF
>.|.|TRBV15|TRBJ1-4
TGTGCCACCAGCAGAGTCCGGGGGGCGGGGGAAAAACTGTTTTTT
CATSRVRGAGEKLFF
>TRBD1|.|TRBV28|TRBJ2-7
TGTGCCAGCAGTTTAACGGCAGGGGGCGCGTACGAGCAGTACTTC
CASSLTAGGAYEQYF
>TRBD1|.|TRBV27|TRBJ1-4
TGTGCCAGCAGAATACGGGACAGGGCAGAAAAACTGTTTTTT
CASRIRDRAEKLFF
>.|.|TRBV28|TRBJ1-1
TGTGCCAGCAGTTTATTGGCGCCCCCCAGTCGACTGAACACTGAAGCTTTCTTT
CASSLLAPPSRLNTEAFF
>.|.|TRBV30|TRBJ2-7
TGTGCCTGGAGTGTTGGGATTTCCTACGAGCAGTACTTC
CAWSVGISYEQYF
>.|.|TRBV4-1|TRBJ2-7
TGCGCCAGCAGCCAAACGGAATCCTACGAGCAGTACTTC
CASSQTESYEQYF
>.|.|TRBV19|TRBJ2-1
TGTGCCAGTAGTCCGGCACCCAGGGGCTACAATGAGCAGTTCTTC
CASSPAPRGYNEQFF
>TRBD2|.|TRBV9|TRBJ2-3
TGTGCCAGCAGCGTAGATGGGGGAGGGCCCACAGATACGCAGTATTTT
CASSVDGGGPTDTQYF
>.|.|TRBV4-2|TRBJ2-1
TGTGCCAGCAGCCGGAAGGGGACTCAGGACAATGAGCAGTTCTTC
CASSRKGTQDNEQFF
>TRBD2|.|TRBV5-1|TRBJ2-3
TGCGCCAGCAGCCCGTCATCCCTTCAGCGGGAGGGCGGCACAGATACGCAGTATTTT
CASSPSSLQREGGTDTQYF
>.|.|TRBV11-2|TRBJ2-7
TGTGCCACCGGTCAAGGGGGGTCATCCTCCTACGAGCAGTACTTC
CATGQGGSSSYEQYF
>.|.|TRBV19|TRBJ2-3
TGTGCCAGTAGTCCGACTAGGCGAAGCCCCACAGATACGCAGTATTTT
CASSPTRRSPTDTQYF
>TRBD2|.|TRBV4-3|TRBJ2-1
TGCGCCAGCAGCCAGGTCCCGGCGGGAGAAAGGGGTGAGCAGTTCTTC
CASSQVPAGERGEQFF
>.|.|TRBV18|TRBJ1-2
TGTGCCAGCTCACCACGGGGGAGACTAACTGGAGACTATGGCTACACCTTC
CASSPRGRLTGDYGYTF
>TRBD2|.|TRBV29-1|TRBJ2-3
TGCAGCGTTGAATTGGTAGCGGGAGGGCCTACAGATACGCAGTATTTT
CSVELVAGGPTDTQYF
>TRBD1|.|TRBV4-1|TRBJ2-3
TGCGCCAGTTCCAACACCGGGACAGGGCTCCGGGATACGCAGTATTTT
CASSNTGTGLRDTQYF
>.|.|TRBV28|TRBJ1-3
TGTGCCAGCATCATGGGGCCGGTGGGGCCGGAGAGCTCTGGAAACACCATATATTTT
CASIMGPVGPESSGNTIYF
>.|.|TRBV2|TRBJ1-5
TGTGCCAGCAGAGTGTATAGCAATCAGCCCCAGCATTTT
CASRVYSNQPQHF
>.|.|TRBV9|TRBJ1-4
TGTGCCAGCAGCCTCGGCGGGGCAACTAATGAAAAACTGTTTTTT
CASSLGGATNEKLFF
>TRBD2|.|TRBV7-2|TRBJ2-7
TGTGCCAGCAGATACTATTCTAGCGGGATATACGAGCAGTACTTC
CASRYYSSGIYEQYF
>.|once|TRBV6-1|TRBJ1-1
TGTGCCAGCAGAGACCCGAACCCCATGAACACTGAAGCTTTCTTT
CASRDPNPMNTEAFF
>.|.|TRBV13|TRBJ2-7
TGTGCCAGCAGCTTTGACCAAATCCCCTACGAGCAGTACTTC
CASSFDQIPYEQYF
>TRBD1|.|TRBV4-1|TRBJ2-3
TGCGCCAGCAGCCTGAGACAGGGGGCTGGCACAGATACGCAGTATTTT
CASSLRQGAGTDTQYF
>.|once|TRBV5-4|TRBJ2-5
TGTGCCAGCAGCTACCGGCCGGGACATACACCGCGGGAGACCCAGTACTTC
CASSYRPGHTPRETQYF
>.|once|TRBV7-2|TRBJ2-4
TGTGCCAGCAGCTTGCCCCGAGCCAAAAACATTCAGTACTTC
CASSLPRAKNIQYF
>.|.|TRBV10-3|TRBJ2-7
TGTGCCATCAGTCCTGTGCTGAGGTCCTACGAGCAGTACTTC
CAISPVLRSYEQYF
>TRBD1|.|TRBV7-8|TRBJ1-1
TGTGCCAGCAGGCCCCAGGGGGAGGGGACTGAAGCTTTCTTT
CASRPQGEGTEAFF
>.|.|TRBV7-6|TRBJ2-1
TGTGCCAGCAGCTTACGCCCCAAGCGGCCCCTCAATGAGCAGTTCTTC
CASSLRPKRPLNEQFF
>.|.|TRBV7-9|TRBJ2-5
TGTGCCAGCAGCACAAGGGCAGGGACGACACCCCCCCAAGAGACCCAGTACTTC
CASSTRAGTTPPQETQYF
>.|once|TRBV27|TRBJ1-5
TGTGCCACCCGTGGGGGGGTTGGGGGCAATCAGCCCCAGCATTTT
CATRGGVGGNQPQHF